Each of the 27 T cell receptor beta chains below was sequenced from the same sample in a study of response to subunit inactivated influenza vaccine. TCRdb re-analysed the RT-PCR reads in MiXCR, keeping a single row per CDR3 protein. The table records 650,000 to 850,000 distinct CDR3 sequences, about 15% of them present only once. The input for sequencing was PBMCs from blood, taken around two weeks before vaccination. These receptors were obtained from a man aged 45-65 years who received an inactivated influenza vaccine.

The J gene is TRBJ1-5, the V gene TRBV27; D is undetermined. CDR1 is MNHEY, CDR2 SMNVEV, per germline (reference sequence). The V gene lost 4 bases and the J gene lost 1 base, with 17 bases spanning the gap. The CDR3 extends over 17 amino acids. The CDR3 sequence is CASSSEHQDKSNQPQHF. The CDR3 DNA reads as TGTGCCAGCAGTTCGGAACATCAAGACAAGAGCAATCAGCCCCAGCATTTT.

CDR3 amino acids: CASSQDVAGFQYF. DNA of the CDR3: TGTGCCAGCAGCCAAGATGTGGCGGGATTTCAGTACTTC. The chain joins TRBV14 to TRBJ2-4, with TRBD2 as a possible D gene (6 bases). CDR3 size: 13 residues. Germline CDR1 is SGHDN and CDR2 is FVKESK. The V gene lost 0 bases and the J gene lost 11 bases, with 11 bases spanning the gap. The entire variable domain, with the rest obtained from reference TRBV14 and TRBJ2-4, is as follows: EAGVTQFPSHSVIEKGQTVTLRCDPISGHDNLYWYRRVMGKEIKFLLHFVKESKQDESGMPNNRFLAERTGGTYSTLKVQPAELEDSGVYFCASSQDVAGFQYFGAGTRLSVL.

The genes are TRBV6-2 or TRBV6-3 and TRBJ2-2; D could derive from TRBD1 or TRBD2 (6 bases each). The CDR3 is 15 residues long. Trimming shortened V by 4 bases and J by 4 bases, and 13 bases separated the two germline ends. Germline loops: CDR1 MNHEY, CDR2 SVGEGT. The CDR3 nucleotides are TGTGCCAGCAGTTGGGGCAGGGGACTCACCGGGGAGCTGTTTTTT. Its protein is CASSWGRGLTGELFF.

This clonotype was picked up many times. V usage is TRBV20-1 and J usage is TRBJ2-4; a possible D gene is TRBD2 (7 bases). The CDR3 consists of 13 residues. V was shortened by 3 bases and J by 8 bases, with 14 bases between the two germline ends. The V gene's germline CDR1 is DFQATT and CDR2 SNEGSKA (reference sequence). Written as DNA, the CDR3 is TGCAGTGCTAGGAAGCCGGGGGGCGACATTCAGTACTTC. Translated, it gives CSARKPGGDIQYF.

This clonotype has a handful of counts. V usage is TRBV29-1 and J usage is TRBJ2-4, with D perhaps being TRBD1 or TRBD2 (5 bases each). There are 13 residues in the CDR3. Germline assignment: CDR1 SQVTM and CDR2 ANQGSEA. V was cut by 6 bases and J by 1 base, with 10 bases left in between. CDR3 residues: CSVQGRAKNIQYF. Written as DNA, the CDR3 is TGCAGCGTGCAGGGACGGGCCAAAAACATTCAGTACTTC.

The chain joins TRBV5-1 to TRBJ1-1, with a possible D match to TRBD1 (6 bases). The CDR3 has 15 residues. V lost 4 bases, J lost 3 bases, and 16 bases lay in between. Germline V CDR1 and CDR2: SGHRS, YFSETQ. CDR3 sequence reads: CASSLNRARDTEAFF. CDR3 nucleotide sequence: TGCGCCAGCAGCCTCAACAGGGCTAGGGACACTGAAGCTTTCTTT.

This clonotype was seen repeatedly, ten times or more. The V and J genes are TRBV6-1 and TRBJ2-5, with 7 bases that match TRBD1. Trimming cost V 6 bases and J 4 bases; bases outside gene matches: 8. Germline V lookup: CDR1 MNHNS, CDR2 SASEGT. This CDR3 has 14 residues. The CDR3 region has the DNA TGTGCCAGCAGGCACAGGGGTCGGGTAGAGACCCAGTACTTC. Translated, it gives CASRHRGRVETQYF.

There are a few counts of this clonotype. In DNA form, the CDR3 reads TGTGCCAGCAGCTCCCGAACGGTCCGGGGAAATGAGCAGTTCTTC. Translation gives CASSSRTVRGNEQFF. J is TRBJ2-1 and V is TRBV5-4; possible D gene TRBD2, 5 bases. V was shortened by 3 bases and J by 7 bases, with 17 bases between the two germline ends. Germline V gene data show CDR1 as SGHNT and CDR2 as YYREEE (reference sequence). The CDR3 runs 15 residues.

This clonotype showed up just a few times. The chain employs TRBV5-5 and TRBJ1-2, with D maybe TRBD1 (5 bases). Per germline, CDR1 SGHKS and CDR2 YYEKEE (reference sequence). CDR3 length equals 17 residues. V dropped 0 bases and J dropped 4 bases, with 19 bases sitting between them. In DNA, the CDR3 is TGTGCCAGCAGCTTGGGGTATCAGGGAAGTAAAATCTATGGCTACACCTTC. It yields the protein CASSLGYQGSKIYGYTF.

J is TRBJ2-7 and V is TRBV9; D is ambiguous. The CDR3 totals 16 residues. V shed 4 bases and J shed 3 bases, with 20 bases lying between them. Germline lookup yields CDR1 SGDLS and CDR2 YYNGEE. DNA for the CDR3: TGTGCCAGCAGCCCAAAAGGCCCCGCCAGCCTCTACGAGCAGTACTTC. This codes for CASSPKGPASLYEQYF.

The chain couples TRBV4-1 to TRBJ1-2; 9 positions match TRBD1. CDR3 size: 15 residues. After removal of 6 bases from V and 4 bases from J, the junction contained 9 bases not matched to a gene. CDR1 and CDR2 (germline): MGHRA, YSYEKL. Here the CDR3 DNA reads TGCGCCAGCAGTAAGCCGGGACAGGGATTCTATGGCTACACCTTC. Amino acid sequence: CASSKPGQGFYGYTF.

The chain employs TRBV10-3 and TRBJ2-5; 11 nucleotides match TRBD2. The length of the CDR3 is 14 residues. Trimming at V came to 6 bases and at J to 5 bases, leaving 5 bases not matched to a gene. Germline CDR1 is ENHRY and CDR2 is SYGVKD. The DNA for the CDR3 is TGTGCCATCAGCGGGACTAGCGGTCTGGAGACCCAGTACTTC. Its translation is CAISGTSGLETQYF.

The rearrangement links TRBV20-1 to TRBJ2-6; D is uncertain. Germline loops: CDR1 DFQATT, CDR2 SNEGSKA (reference sequence). The length of the CDR3 is 14 residues. Trimming left V 0 bases short and J 0 bases short, with 3 bases between. CDR3 nucleotides: TGCAGTGCTAGAGATCCCTCTGGGGCCAACGTCCTGACTTTC. This encodes CSARDPSGANVLTF.

The J gene is TRBJ2-5, the V gene TRBV9, with D unresolved. Trimming left V 1 base short and J 6 bases short, with 10 bases between. The germline gives CDR1 SGDLS, CDR2 YYNGEE. The length of the CDR3 is 13 residues. The CDR3 spells CASSVSIRKTQYF. The CDR3 DNA reads TGTGCCAGCAGCGTATCCATACGGAAGACCCAGTACTTC.

This clonotype was observed at least ten times. This chain links TRBV4-2 with TRBJ2-2, with 10 bases that match TRBD1. The CDR3 is made up of 15 amino acids. V dropped 1 base and J dropped 5; count of bases not matched to a gene: 1. Germline CDR1 reads LGHNA; CDR2 reads YNFKEQ. This CDR3 reads CASSQGTGGTGELFF. As DNA, the CDR3 is TGTGCCAGCAGCCAAGGGACAGGGGGGACCGGGGAGCTGTTTTTT.

J is TRBJ2-3 and V is TRBV20-1, with 7 bases fitting TRBD2. Germline trimming cut 8 bases from V and 7 bases from J; bases unmatched to any gene: 15. Germline lookup yields CDR1 DFQATT and CDR2 SNEGSKA (reference sequence). This CDR3 region has 14 residues. The DNA for the CDR3 is TGCAGTTCGGAGGGAGGGACCCGCAGTAATACGCAGTATTTT. Its protein is CSSEGGTRSNTQYF.

There are a few counts of this clonotype. The CDR3 DNA is TGTGCCTGGCAGCTTTGGGGGGACACCACCTACAATGAGCAGTTCTTC. Translating gives CAWQLWGDTTYNEQFF. The rearrangement links TRBV30 to TRBJ2-1, with D perhaps TRBD1 or TRBD2 (6 bases each). The CDR3 has 16 residues. Per the germline V gene, CDR1 is GTSNPN and CDR2 is SVGIG (reference sequence). V was trimmed by 5 bases and J by 2 bases, leaving 19 bases between them.

The table lists this clonotype with a few counts. The chain carries TRBV9 and TRBJ2-5; possible D gene TRBD1, 5 bases. The CDR3 spans 14 residues. Germline assignment: CDR1 SGDLS and CDR2 YYNGEE. V lost 0 bases, J lost 1 base, and 7 bases lay in between. CDR3 protein: CASSVGGSQETQYF. The CDR3, as DNA: TGTGCCAGCAGCGTAGGGGGCAGCCAAGAGACCCAGTACTTC.

V gene TRBV7-9 combines with J gene TRBJ1-1; no clear D. The germline V gene has CDR1 SEHNR and CDR2 FQNEAQ (reference sequence). Deletions cut 5 bases from V and 1 base from J, with 11 bases between. The CDR3 covers 14 residues. CDR3 loop: CASSPGARNTEAFF. In DNA form, the CDR3 reads TGTGCCAGCAGCCCTGGCGCGAGGAACACTGAAGCTTTCTTT.

This clonotype was observed a handful of times. The chain carries TRBV4-2 and TRBJ2-1; perhaps TRBD1 as D (5 bases). V was trimmed by 1 base and J by 10 bases, leaving 11 bases between them. Germline-derived CDR1 and CDR2 are LGHNA and YNFKEQ. This CDR3 is 13 amino acids long. CDR3 sequence: CASSQGREYEQFF. The CDR3 DNA reads as TGTGCCAGCAGCCAAGGCAGGGAATACGAGCAGTTCTTC.

The gene calls are TRBV7-2 and TRBJ2-1; D possibly corresponds to TRBD2 (7 bases). Per the germline V gene, CDR1 is SGHTA and CDR2 is FQGNSA. The CDR3 spans 15 residues. V lost 4 bases and J 9 bases, leaving 19 bases between the germline ends. This CDR3 reads CASSSGGGAQGEQFF. As DNA, the CDR3 is TGTGCCAGCAGCTCCGGAGGGGGGGCCCAGGGTGAGCAGTTCTTC.

Concerning this clonotype itself: In this CDR3 the conserved last residue, phenylalanine or tryptophan, is missing, so a read error is likely. The chain is built from TRBV18 and TRBJ2-5, with D tentatively TRBD2 (5 bases). The CDR3 runs to 15 residues. Germline V gene lookup returns CDR1 KGHSH and CDR2 LQKENI. V shed 4 bases and J shed 1 base, with 13 bases lying between them. The CDR3 loop reads CASSRDLAGQETQYS. In DNA, the CDR3 is TGTGCCAGCTCACGTGATCTAGCTGGCCAAGAGACCCAGTACTCC.

This clonotype occurred a few times. The CDR3 region has the DNA TGTGCCAGCAGCCCTTTGAGGAACCAAGAGACCCAGTACTTC. It translates to CASSPLRNQETQYF. The chain uses TRBV7-9 and TRBJ2-5; D not resolved. This CDR3 spans 14 amino acids. Between the trimmed V and J ends, which lost 5 bases and 0 bases, there was a span of 10 bases. CDR1 is SEHNR and CDR2 is FQNEAQ in the germline V gene (reference sequence). The entire variable domain, with the rest obtained from reference TRBV7-9 and TRBJ2-5, is as follows: DTGVSQNPRHKITKRGQNVTFRCDPISEHNRLYWYRQTLGQGPEFLTYFQNEAQLEKSRLLSDRFSAERPKGSFSTLEIQRTEQGDSAMYLCASSPLRNQETQYFGPGTRLLVL.

Only a few counts were recorded for this clonotype. The J gene is TRBJ2-7, the V gene TRBV4-2, with D tentatively TRBD1 (6 bases). Trimming pared 4 bases from V and 5 bases from J, leaving 9 bases between. Germline assignment: CDR1 LGHNA and CDR2 YNFKEQ. The CDR3 is 12 amino acids. CDR3 protein: CASSRPGDEQYF. The CDR3 DNA is TGTGCCAGCAGCCGGCCAGGGGACGAGCAGTACTTC.

In this sample, this clonotype turned up many times. This rearrangement joins TRBV3-1 to TRBJ1-2; the D gene is possibly TRBD1 (6 bases). The CDR3 loop spans 13 amino acids. Germline V gene lookup returns CDR1 LGHDT and CDR2 YNNKEL (reference sequence). V shed 8 bases and J shed 6 bases, with 16 bases lying between them. The DNA for the CDR3 is TGTGCCAGCCGCGGAGGCAGGGGCGATGGCTACACCTTC. Protein: CASRGGRGDGYTF.

With regard to this clonotype: Mismatch with germline at one junction end may stem from a read error. The chain joins TRBV3-1 to TRBJ2-7; 7 nucleotides line up with TRBD1. Germline V gene lookup returns CDR1 LGHDT and CDR2 YNNKEL (reference sequence). The CDR3 loop spans 15 amino acids. The DNA for the CDR3 is TGTGCCAGCACCCAAGCTTCCGGACAGGCCTACGAGCAGTACTTC. This translates into CASTQASGQAYEQYF.

This clonotype was counted a few times. The gene calls are TRBV11-3 and TRBJ2-1; D perhaps matches TRBD1 (5 bases). This CDR3 spans 15 amino acids. Trimming cost V 2 bases and J 0 bases, with 8 bases left between them. Germline CDR1 SGHNT, CDR2 YENEEA. The CDR3 here is CASSLRQSSYNEQFF. In DNA, the CDR3 is TGTGCCAGCAGCTTAAGACAGAGCTCCTACAATGAGCAGTTCTTC.